These 29 T cell receptor beta chains share one sample of origin, sequenced in a study of human CD8 memory T cell subsets. Generation of TCR beta libraries used UMI-labeled 5' RACE. TCRdb derives one entry per CDR3 protein from the 5' RACE reads, leaving out DNA. The data show about 3,900 distinct CDR3 sequences, and the top ten clones hold 31%. The source material was CD8+ T cells from PBMCs. The receptor source for this set is a human donor in good health.

This clonotype is labeled medium-sized based on frequency. The CDR3 sequence: CSATGLGETQYF. The rearrangement links TRBV20-1 to TRBJ2-5; TCRdb lists TRBD2, though no DNA is available to test this call. This CDR3 region has 12 residues. Germline loops: CDR1 DFQATT, CDR2 SNEGSKA (reference sequence).

The chain links TRBV21-1 to TRBJ2-7; TCRdb's assignment of TRBD2 cannot be checked, as there is no DNA. TRBV21-1 is marked as a pseudogene. This CDR3 is built from 17 residues. The CDR3 region is CASSKGWDFIKVNEQYF.

The V gene is TRBV28, the J gene TRBJ2-5; the TCRdb call, TRBD2, lacks DNA for checking. The CDR3 is 16 residues long. Germline-derived CDR1 and CDR2 are MDHEN and SYDVKM. Here the CDR3 reads CASSLRTSGSQETQYF. The whole variable domain, filled in from reference TRBV28 and TRBJ2-5, reads DVKVTQSSRYLVKRTGEKVFLECVQDMDHENMFWYRQDPGLGLRLIYFSYDVKMKEKGDIPEGYSVSREKKERFSLILESASTNQTSMYLCASSLRTSGSQETQYFGPGTRLLVL.

The chain recombines TRBV20-1 with TRBJ1-5. The length of the CDR3 is 13 residues. CDR1 and CDR2 from the germline V gene are DFQATT and SNEGSKA (reference sequence). The CDR3 here is CSARQRLGQPQHF.

This sequence joins TRBV14 and TRBJ2-1. The germline CDR1 and CDR2 sequences are SGHDN and FVKESK. CDR3 length: 13 residues. CDR3 in amino acids: CASSQYINNEQFF. The variable domain in full, completed from reference TRBV14 and TRBJ2-1, reads EAGVTQFPSHSVIEKGQTVTLRCDPISGHDNLYWYRRVMGKEIKFLLHFVKESKQDESGMPNNRFLAERTGGTYSTLKVQPAELEDSGVYFCASSQYINNEQFFGPGTRLTVL.

The V gene is TRBV6-2 or TRBV6-3, the J gene TRBJ2-6. The CDR3 has 14 amino acids. Germline-derived CDR1 and CDR2 are MNHEY and SVGEGT. The CDR3 is CASSYQAGANVLTF.

Frequency places this clonotype as large (0.1 to 1%). The chain links TRBV27 to TRBJ2-1; as DNA is missing, the TRBD1 call by TCRdb cannot be tested. The germline V gene encodes CDR1 MNHEY and CDR2 SMNVEV (reference sequence). The CDR3 consists of 16 residues. The CDR3 sequence: CASSARSGTGSDEQFF.

The chain links TRBV18 to TRBJ2-7; TCRdb designates TRBD1, a call that cannot be tested without DNA. The germline V gene encodes CDR1 KGHSH and CDR2 LQKENI. The CDR3 covers 15 residues. CDR3 loop: CASSPPTGLPYEQYF.

The CDR3 is CASSMAGYNEQFF. The rearrangement links TRBV19 to TRBJ2-1; TCRdb names TRBD2, which stays unverified in the absence of DNA. In germline, CDR1 is LNHDA, CDR2 SQIVND (reference sequence). The CDR3 runs to 13 residues.

This rearrangement joins TRBV12-3 or TRBV12-4 to TRBJ2-7; the D call from TCRdb, TRBD1, cannot be confirmed without DNA. The CDR3 is 15 residues long. The CDR3: CASSLGTGGGYEQYF.

The J gene is TRBJ1-1, the V gene TRBV5-5; TCRdb's D call of TRBD1 is untestable without DNA. The germline CDR1 and CDR2 sequences are SGHKS and YYEKEE (reference sequence). The CDR3 has 15 residues. The CDR3 here is CASSPSTGGRTEAFF. The whole variable domain, remainder taken from reference TRBV5-5 and TRBJ1-1, is DAGVTQSPTHLIKTRGQQVTLRCSPISGHKSVSWYQQVLGQGPQFIFQYYEKEERGRGNFPDRFSARQFPNYSSELNVNALLLGDSALYLCASSPSTGGRTEAFFGQGTRLTVV.

This chain joins TRBV4-3 and TRBJ2-1; TCRdb lists TRBD2, though no DNA is available to test this call. The CDR3 runs to 14 residues. Germline-derived CDR1 and CDR2 are LGHNA and YSLEER. The CDR3 reads CASSLAVDHNEQFF.

This rearrangement joins TRBV20-1 to TRBJ2-7. The germline V gene has CDR1 DFQATT and CDR2 SNEGSKA (reference sequence). This CDR3 is built from 16 residues. CDR3 in amino acids: CSARGALAGSPYEQYF.

This clonotype shows up as medium-sized by frequency. The V gene is TRBV20-1, the J gene TRBJ1-1. CDR3 length equals 12 residues. CDR1 and CDR2 from the germline V gene are DFQATT and SNEGSKA (reference sequence). The CDR3 reads CSARDGETGAFF.

This clonotype is identified as medium-sized (0.01 to 0.1%) from frequency. The chain has TRBV27 and TRBJ2-5; there is no DNA to check the TCRdb D call of TRBD1. Germline CDR1 reads MNHEY; CDR2 reads SMNVEV (reference sequence). This CDR3 has 15 residues. The CDR3 here is CASSFRGLHQETQYF.

The chain joins TRBV28 to TRBJ1-2; as DNA is missing, the TRBD1 call by TCRdb cannot be tested. Germline values: CDR1 MDHEN, CDR2 SYDVKM. CDR3 length equals 17 residues. This chain's CDR3 is CASSLHPGQSCDYGYTF.

The chain recombines TRBV11-2 with TRBJ2-1; lacking DNA, the TRBD1 call made by TCRdb goes unchecked. The CDR3 runs 18 residues. Germline V lookup: CDR1 SGHAT, CDR2 FQNNGV. The CDR3 here is CASSLGSPAGTDWNEQFF.

V gene TRBV2 combines with J gene TRBJ1-5; TCRdb lists TRBD1, though no DNA is available to test this call. This CDR3 comprises 13 residues. The germline CDR1 and CDR2 sequences are SNHLY and FYNNEI. This CDR3 is CASTGTGNQPQHF.

The chain is built from TRBV20-1 and TRBJ2-7; the D call of TRBD1 rests on TCRdb alone, since no DNA is present to check it. The CDR3 is 14 residues long. Per the germline V gene, CDR1 is DFQATT and CDR2 is SNEGSKA (reference sequence). CDR3 region: CSALTGNDHYEQYF.

This chain uses TRBV20-1 with TRBJ2-3; TCRdb gives TRBD1 as the D gene, but with no DNA this cannot be confirmed. Germline V gives CDR1 DFQATT, CDR2 SNEGSKA (reference sequence). There are 14 residues in the CDR3. CDR3: CSAIHRTDTDTQYF.

By frequency, this clonotype registers hyperexpanded (1% or more). The chain recombines TRBV4-3 with TRBJ2-1; the TRBD2 assignment by TCRdb is unverifiable without DNA. CDR1 and CDR2 from the germline V gene are LGHNA and YSLEER. The CDR3 length is 15 residues. CDR3 in amino acids: CASSQASGDLVEQFF.

Frequency places this clonotype as medium-sized. The chain has TRBV20-1 and TRBJ2-7; TCRdb's D gene call, TRBD2, goes unchecked for lack of DNA. Germline V lookup: CDR1 DFQATT, CDR2 SNEGSKA (reference sequence). This CDR3 comprises 14 residues. CDR3 protein: CSARGLVASYEQYF.

By frequency, this clonotype is medium-sized (0.01 to 0.1%). The chain joins TRBV20-1 to TRBJ2-7. Germline CDR1 DFQATT, CDR2 SNEGSKA (reference sequence). The CDR3 sequence is 16 residues long. CDR3 protein: CSARGSLAEHPYEQYF.

This clonotype is labeled medium-sized based on frequency. The chain has TRBV2 and TRBJ2-1; with no DNA, the TCRdb D assignment of TRBD2 cannot be verified. Germline CDR1 reads SNHLY; CDR2 reads FYNNEI. CDR3 length equals 15 residues. The CDR3 sequence is CASSGSGSPYNEQFF.

The gene calls are TRBV7-9 and TRBJ2-3; TCRdb calls TRBD2, which cannot be checked without DNA. The CDR3 has 15 residues. Germline CDR1 SEHNR, CDR2 FQNEAQ (reference sequence). The CDR3 loop reads CASTTGLSYTDTQYF.

The V call is TRBV7-9, the J call TRBJ1-4; as DNA is missing, the TRBD1 call by TCRdb cannot be tested. This CDR3 is built from 16 residues. CDR1 is SEHNR and CDR2 is FQNEAQ in the germline V gene (reference sequence). CDR3 sequence: CASSPGVGGVNEKLFF.

The CDR3 loop is CASSLRLLPNTGELFF. V gene TRBV12-3 or TRBV12-4 combines with J gene TRBJ2-2. The CDR3 spans 16 residues.

This chain joins TRBV20-1 and TRBJ2-2; TCRdb calls TRBD2, which cannot be checked without DNA. This CDR3 has 14 amino acids. Per germline, CDR1 DFQATT and CDR2 SNEGSKA (reference sequence). The CDR3 loop is CSARVEGDTGELFF.

J is TRBJ1-5 and V is TRBV4-1. Germline CDR1 reads MGHRA; CDR2 reads YSYEKL. The CDR3 is 15 amino acids. CDR3 in amino acids: CASSQALTDYQPQHF.